This is a list of T cell receptor beta chains from one sample in a study of T cells in Graves' hyperthyroidism and ophthalmopathy. One entry per CDR3 protein, called by TCRdb with MiXCR from the multiplex PCR reads. The sample contains about 700,000 distinct CDR3 sequences, less than 15% of which appear only once. The sample was blood. The receptors stem from a woman younger than 35 with Graves' hyperthyroidism. Each CDR3 is given with its conserved first and last residue. A D gene is named only where the DNA matches it firmly. The size entry is marked missing in some rows and otherwise reads once, few, many or a size class.

d_gene	j_gene	v_gene	abundance	CDR3nt	CDR3aa
.	TRBJ1-3	TRBV2	.	TGTGCCAGCAGTGACTCAGGGGCCAGAAACACCATATATTTT	CASSDSGARNTIYF
TRBD1	TRBJ1-2	TRBV24-1	once	TGTGCCACCAGTGACCCAGGACAGGATGGCTATGGCTACACCTTC	CATSDPGQDGYGYTF
TRBD1	TRBJ2-2	TRBV7-3	few	TGTGCCAGCAGCTTGAACAGGGGGCCGACTCGTCAAGGCACCGGGGAGCTGTTTTTT	CASSLNRGPTRQGTGELFF
.	TRBJ2-3	TRBV7-2	.	TGTGCCAGCAGCCTTGGTAGCGTAAGCACAGATACGCAGTATTTT	CASSLGSVSTDTQYF
.	TRBJ2-7	TRBV30	many	TGTGCCTGGAGTGTACGGAGAGCGGACGGCGAGCAGTACTTC	CAWSVRRADGEQYF
.	TRBJ2-2	TRBV4-3	.	TGCGCCAGCAGCACCAGGGACCCCGGGGAGCTGTTTTTT	CASSTRDPGELFF
TRBD2	TRBJ2-7	TRBV7-2	many	TGTGCCAGCAGCCCACTGGGACTAGCGGGGAACTCCTACGAGCAGTACTTC	CASSPLGLAGNSYEQYF
.	TRBJ2-7	TRBV27	.	TGTGCCAGCAGTTTATTCGGGGGACCTACCTACGAGCAGTACTTC	CASSLFGGPTYEQYF
TRBD1	TRBJ2-3	TRBV12-3/TRBV12-4	.	TGTGCCGGCAGTTTAGAGGCCGGGACAGGGGGTTTGGGCACAGATACGCAGTATTTT	CAGSLEAGTGGLGTDTQYF
TRBD2	TRBJ2-1	TRBV4-1	few	TGCGCCAGCAGCCAAGTACGGACTAGCGGTTACAATGAGCAGTTCTTC	CASSQVRTSGYNEQFF
.	TRBJ2-5	TRBV7-9	many	TGTGCCAGCAGGCTCATCGGGGAGACCCAGTACTTC	CASRLIGETQYF
.	TRBJ2-1	TRBV19	few	TGTGCCAGTAGAAAGTTCGGGTCGTACAATGAGCAGTTCTTC	CASRKFGSYNEQFF
.	TRBJ2-3	TRBV28	many	TGTGCCAGCAGAGAAAAGGCAGATACGCAGTATTTT	CASREKADTQYF
.	TRBJ2-7	TRBV6-2/TRBV6-3	.	TGTGCCAGCAGGGGTTCTGAGGGGACGCGACGGCAGTACTTC	CASRGSEGTRRQYF
TRBD1	TRBJ2-7	TRBV30	many	TGTGCCTGGAGTAGACAGGGGCTCGAGCAGTACTTC	CAWSRQGLEQYF
.	TRBJ1-4	TRBV12-3/TRBV12-4	many	TGTGCCAGCAGTCCAGGAGATGCAACTAATGAAAAACTGTTTTTT	CASSPGDATNEKLFF
.	TRBJ2-6	TRBV5-1	few	TGCGCCAGCAGCTTGCCATGGGGGCAGGGCGCCTCTGGGGCCAACGTCCTGACTTTC	CASSLPWGQGASGANVLTF
TRBD2	TRBJ2-5	TRBV11-3	.	TGTGCCAGCAGCCCGGGGCTCCTAGCGGGACAACAAGAGACCCAGTACTTC	CASSPGLLAGQQETQYF
.	TRBJ1-1	TRBV19	.	TGTGCCAGTAGTATAAGGACTTATGGGTACACTGAAGCTTTCTTT	CASSIRTYGYTEAFF
TRBD2	TRBJ2-4	TRBV4-1	once	TGCGCCAGCAGCCAAGGGGTTTTGTGGGAGGGCTGGCGGAACATTCAGTACTTC	CASSQGVLWEGWRNIQYF
.	TRBJ1-6	TRBV2	.	TGTGCCAGCAGTGAAGACCCAAATTCACCCCTCCACTTT	CASSEDPNSPLHF
.	TRBJ2-1	TRBV9	.	TGTGCCAGCAGCGTAGTACCCCGCTACCCGGGAAGTCGAACCTCCTACAATGAGCAGTTCTTC	CASSVVPRYPGSRTSYNEQFF
TRBD2	TRBJ2-7	TRBV7-9	many	TGTGCCAGCAGCTTAGCGGGGACTAGCGTTTACGAGCAGTACTTC	CASSLAGTSVYEQYF
.	TRBJ2-1	TRBV7-9	.	TGTGCCAGCAGCTTAAGGTCTAGTGTCCCCTACAATGAGCAGTTCTTC	CASSLRSSVPYNEQFF
TRBD1	TRBJ2-2	TRBV20-1	many	TGCAGTGCTAGTGGACAGGGATCAGGAGGGGAGCTGTTTTTT	CSASGQGSGGELFF
.	TRBJ1-1	TRBV6-2/TRBV6-3	many	TGTGCCAGCGGGAGATTTGAAGCTTTCTTT	CASGRFEAFF
TRBD1	TRBJ2-1	TRBV7-9	.	TGTGCCAGCAGCTTAGGAGTGGGTACAGGGGGCTTTGACAATGAGCAGTTCTTC	CASSLGVGTGGFDNEQFF
.	TRBJ2-5	TRBV12-3/TRBV12-4	.	TGTGCCAGCAGTTTAGCGTTACCACAGGAGACCCAGTACTTC	CASSLALPQETQYF
TRBD2	TRBJ2-2	TRBV28	.	TGTGCCAGCATTGGAGCGGGGGCGAACACCGGGGAGCTGTTTTTT	CASIGAGANTGELFF
.	TRBJ1-5	TRBV12-3/TRBV12-4	.	TGTGCCAGCAGTTTAAAGGTAAATCAGCCCCAGCATTTT	CASSLKVNQPQHF
TRBD2	TRBJ2-5	TRBV11-2	few	TGTGCCAGCAGCGGACGGGGAGGGAGTGAGACCCAGTACTTC	CASSGRGGSETQYF
.	TRBJ2-5	TRBV10-3	.	TGTGCCATCGGTGAGTCGGACGTGGGGTTACAAGAGACCCAGTACTTC	CAIGESDVGLQETQYF
TRBD1	TRBJ2-5	TRBV5-1	few	TGCGCCAGCAGCTTGGAACAGGGGGCTCGGTACTTC	CASSLEQGARYF
TRBD1	TRBJ2-7	TRBV6-1	.	TGTGCCAGCAGGCCCCGAGGGGGGACAGGGTCCTACGAGCAGTACTTC	CASRPRGGTGSYEQYF
TRBD1	TRBJ1-1	TRBV19	.	TGTGCCAGTAAAAGACAGGGGGCGGGTACTGAAGCTTTCTTT	CASKRQGAGTEAFF
.	TRBJ2-1	TRBV6-1	many	TGTGCCAGCAGTGACACCTCCTACAATGAGCAGTTCTTC	CASSDTSYNEQFF
TRBD2	TRBJ2-1	TRBV5-1	few	TGCGCCAGCAGCTCTAGCGGGGGCAACAATGAGCAGTTCTTC	CASSSSGGNNEQFF
.	TRBJ1-1	TRBV4-1	.	TGCGCCAGCAGCCCTCCTACAAAGATCACTGAAGCTTTCTTT	CASSPPTKITEAFF
.	TRBJ2-1	TRBV4-3	few	TGCGCCAGCAGCCAGCGACCCCCGGGGGCTGAGCAGTTCTTC	CASSQRPPGAEQFF